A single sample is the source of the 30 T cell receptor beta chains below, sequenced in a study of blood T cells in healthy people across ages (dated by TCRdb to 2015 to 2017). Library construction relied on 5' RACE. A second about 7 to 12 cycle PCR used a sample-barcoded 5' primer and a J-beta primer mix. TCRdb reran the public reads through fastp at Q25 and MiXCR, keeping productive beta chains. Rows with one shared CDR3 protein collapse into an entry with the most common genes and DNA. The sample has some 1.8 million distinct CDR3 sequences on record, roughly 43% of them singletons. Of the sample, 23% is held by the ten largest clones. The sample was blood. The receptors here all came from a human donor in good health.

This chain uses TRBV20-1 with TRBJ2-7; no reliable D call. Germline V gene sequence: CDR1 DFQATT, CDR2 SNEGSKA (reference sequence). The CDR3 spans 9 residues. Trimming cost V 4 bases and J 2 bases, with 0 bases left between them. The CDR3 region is CSATYEQYF. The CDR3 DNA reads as TGCAGTGCTACCTACGAGCAGTACTTC.

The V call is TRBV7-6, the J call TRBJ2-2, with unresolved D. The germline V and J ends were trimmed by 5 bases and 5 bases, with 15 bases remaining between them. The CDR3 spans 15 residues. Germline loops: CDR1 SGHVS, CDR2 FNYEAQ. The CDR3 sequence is CASSPPPDGTGELFF. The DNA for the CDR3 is TGTGCCAGCAGCCCACCCCCGGACGGGACCGGGGAGCTGTTTTTT.

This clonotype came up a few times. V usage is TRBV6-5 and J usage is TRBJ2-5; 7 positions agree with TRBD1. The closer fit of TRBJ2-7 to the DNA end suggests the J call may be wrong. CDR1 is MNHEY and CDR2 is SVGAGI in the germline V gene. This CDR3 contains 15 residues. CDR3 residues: CASSLGPQGIYEQYF. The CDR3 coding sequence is TGTGCCAGCAGCCTTGGACCACAGGGGATCTACGAGCAGTACTTC.

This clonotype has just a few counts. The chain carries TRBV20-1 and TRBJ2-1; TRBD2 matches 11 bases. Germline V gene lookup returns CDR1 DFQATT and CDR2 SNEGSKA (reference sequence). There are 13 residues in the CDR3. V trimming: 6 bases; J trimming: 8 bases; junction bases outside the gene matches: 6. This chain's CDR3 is CSARLAGYHEQFF. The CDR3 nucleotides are TGCAGTGCCCGACTAGCGGGGTATCATGAGCAGTTCTTC.

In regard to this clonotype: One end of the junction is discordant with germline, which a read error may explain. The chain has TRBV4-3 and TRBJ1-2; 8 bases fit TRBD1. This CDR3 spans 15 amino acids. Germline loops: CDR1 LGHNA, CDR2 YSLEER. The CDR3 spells CAGSQETGGYYGYTF. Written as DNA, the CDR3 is TGCGCCGGCAGCCAGGAAACAGGGGGGTACTATGGCTACACCTTC.

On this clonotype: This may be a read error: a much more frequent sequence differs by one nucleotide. The CDR3 nucleotides read TGTGCCAACACTACCGCAGGTGAAAAACTGTTTTTT. Translation: CANTTAGEKLFF. The rearrangement uses TRBV6-5 and TRBJ1-4; D remains unclear. In germline, CDR1 is MNHEY, CDR2 SVGAGI. The V end was cut by 10 bases, the J end by 7 bases, with 13 bases between. The CDR3 runs to 12 residues.

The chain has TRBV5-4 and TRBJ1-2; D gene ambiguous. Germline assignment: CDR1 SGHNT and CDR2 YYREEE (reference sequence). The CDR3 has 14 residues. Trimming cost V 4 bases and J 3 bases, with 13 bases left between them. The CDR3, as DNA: TGTGCCAGCAGCCCCGGGCAGGCGGACTATGGCTACACCTTC. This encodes CASSPGQADYGYTF. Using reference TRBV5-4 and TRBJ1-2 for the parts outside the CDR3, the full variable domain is ETGVTQSPTHLIKTRGQQVTLRCSSQSGHNTVSWYQQALGQGPQFIFQYYREEENGRGNFPPRFSGLQFPNYSSELNVNALELDDSALYLCASSPGQADYGYTFGSGTRLTVV.

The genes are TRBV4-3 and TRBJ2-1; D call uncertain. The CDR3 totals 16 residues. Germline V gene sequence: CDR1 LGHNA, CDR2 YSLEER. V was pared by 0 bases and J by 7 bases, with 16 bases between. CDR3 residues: CASSQDTLVVGNEQFF. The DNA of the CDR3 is TGCGCCAGCAGCCAAGATACCTTGGTCGTTGGGAATGAGCAGTTCTTC.

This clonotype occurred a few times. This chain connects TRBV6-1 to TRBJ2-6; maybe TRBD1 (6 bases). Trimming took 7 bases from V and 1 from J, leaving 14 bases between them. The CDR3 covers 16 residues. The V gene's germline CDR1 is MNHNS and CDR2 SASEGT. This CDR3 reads CASIKLRGSGANVLTF. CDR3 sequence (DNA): TGTGCCAGCATTAAATTAAGGGGGTCTGGGGCCAACGTCCTGACTTTC.

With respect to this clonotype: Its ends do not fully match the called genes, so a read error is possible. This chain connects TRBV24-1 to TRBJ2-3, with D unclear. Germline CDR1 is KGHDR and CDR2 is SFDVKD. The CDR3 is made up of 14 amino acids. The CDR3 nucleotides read TGTGCCACCGGTGATTTCCTTAGCACAGATACGCAGTATTTT. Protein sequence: CATGDFLSTDTQYF.

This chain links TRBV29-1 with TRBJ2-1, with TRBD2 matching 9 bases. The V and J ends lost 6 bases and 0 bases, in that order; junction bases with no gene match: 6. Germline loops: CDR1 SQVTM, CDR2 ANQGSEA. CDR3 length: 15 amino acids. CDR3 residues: CSVRSGGLSYNEQFF. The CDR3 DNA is TGCAGCGTCCGTAGCGGGGGCCTCTCCTACAATGAGCAGTTCTTC.

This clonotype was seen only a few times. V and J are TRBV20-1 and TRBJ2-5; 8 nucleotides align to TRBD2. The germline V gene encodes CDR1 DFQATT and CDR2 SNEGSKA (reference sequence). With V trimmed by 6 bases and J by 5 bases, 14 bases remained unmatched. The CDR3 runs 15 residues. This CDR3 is CSAHPAGGSRETQYF. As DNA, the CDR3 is TGCAGTGCCCACCCGGCGGGGGGATCCCGGGAGACCCAGTACTTC.

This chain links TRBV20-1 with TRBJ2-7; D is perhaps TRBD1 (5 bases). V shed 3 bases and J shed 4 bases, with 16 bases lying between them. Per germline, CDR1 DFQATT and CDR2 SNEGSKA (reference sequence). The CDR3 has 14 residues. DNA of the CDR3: TGCAGTGCTAGGGGGCCCGTCAGGCTTTACGAGCAGTACTTC. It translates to CSARGPVRLYEQYF.

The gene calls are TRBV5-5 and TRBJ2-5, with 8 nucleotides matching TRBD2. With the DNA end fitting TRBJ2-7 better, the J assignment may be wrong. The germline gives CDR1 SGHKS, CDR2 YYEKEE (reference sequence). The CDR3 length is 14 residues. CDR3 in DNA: TGTGCCAGCAGCGAGCGGGAGAGTTACTACGAGCAGTACTTC. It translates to CASSERESYYEQYF.

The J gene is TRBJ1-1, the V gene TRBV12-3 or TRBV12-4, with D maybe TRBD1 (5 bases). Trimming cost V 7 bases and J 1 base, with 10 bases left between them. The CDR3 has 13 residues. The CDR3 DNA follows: TGTGCCAGCATTTCTACAGGGAACACTGAAGCTTTCTTT. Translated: CASISTGNTEAFF.

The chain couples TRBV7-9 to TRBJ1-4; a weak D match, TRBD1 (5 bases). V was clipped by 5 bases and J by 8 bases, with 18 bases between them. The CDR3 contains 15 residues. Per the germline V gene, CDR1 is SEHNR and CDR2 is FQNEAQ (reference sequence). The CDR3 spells CASSAWDSEGEKLFF. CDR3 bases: TGTGCCAGCAGCGCTTGGGACTCCGAGGGGGAAAAACTGTTTTTT.

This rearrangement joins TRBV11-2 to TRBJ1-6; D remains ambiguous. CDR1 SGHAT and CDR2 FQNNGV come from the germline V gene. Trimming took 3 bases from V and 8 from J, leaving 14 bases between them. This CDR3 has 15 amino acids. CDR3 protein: CASSFTWGVDSPLHF. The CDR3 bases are TGTGCCAGCAGCTTTACTTGGGGTGTCGATTCACCCCTCCACTTT. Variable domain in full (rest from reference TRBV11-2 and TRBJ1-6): EAGVAQSPRYKIIEKRQSVAFWCNPISGHATLYWYQQILGQGPKLLIQFQNNGVVDDSQLPKDRFSAERLKGVDSTLKIQPAKLEDSAVYLCASSFTWGVDSPLHFGNGTRLTVT.

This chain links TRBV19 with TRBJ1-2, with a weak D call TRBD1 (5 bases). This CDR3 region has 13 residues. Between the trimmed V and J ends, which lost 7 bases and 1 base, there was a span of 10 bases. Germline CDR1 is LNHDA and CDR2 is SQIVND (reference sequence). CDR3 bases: TGTGCCAGTAAGGCAGGGTTTAACTATGGCTACACCTTC. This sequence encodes CASKAGFNYGYTF.

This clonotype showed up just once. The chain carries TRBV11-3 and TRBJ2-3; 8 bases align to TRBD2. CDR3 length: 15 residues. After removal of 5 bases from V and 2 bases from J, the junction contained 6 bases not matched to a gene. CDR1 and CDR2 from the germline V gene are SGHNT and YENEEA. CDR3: CASSPRAGDTDTQYF. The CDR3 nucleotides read TGTGCCAGCAGCCCGAGAGCGGGGGACACAGATACGCAGTATTTT.

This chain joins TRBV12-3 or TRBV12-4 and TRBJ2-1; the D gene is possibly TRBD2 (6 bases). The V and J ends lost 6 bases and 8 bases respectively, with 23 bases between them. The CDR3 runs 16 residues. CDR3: CASSPFSGPTGDEQFF. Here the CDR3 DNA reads TGTGCCAGCAGCCCCTTCTCCGGCCCTACGGGGGATGAGCAGTTCTTC.

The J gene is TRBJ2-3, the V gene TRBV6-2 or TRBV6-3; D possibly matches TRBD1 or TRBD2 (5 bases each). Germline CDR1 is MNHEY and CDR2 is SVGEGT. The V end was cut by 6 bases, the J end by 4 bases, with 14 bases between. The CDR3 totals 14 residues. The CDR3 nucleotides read TGTGCCAGCAGCCAGGGACCCGAGGCAGATACGCAGTATTTT. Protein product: CASSQGPEADTQYF.

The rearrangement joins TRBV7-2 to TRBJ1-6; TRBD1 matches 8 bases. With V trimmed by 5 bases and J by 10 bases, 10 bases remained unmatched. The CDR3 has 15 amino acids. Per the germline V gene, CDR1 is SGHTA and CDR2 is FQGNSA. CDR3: CASSPIPTGDSPLHF. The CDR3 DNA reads TGTGCCAGCAGCCCTATCCCGACAGGGGACTCACCCCTCCACTTT.

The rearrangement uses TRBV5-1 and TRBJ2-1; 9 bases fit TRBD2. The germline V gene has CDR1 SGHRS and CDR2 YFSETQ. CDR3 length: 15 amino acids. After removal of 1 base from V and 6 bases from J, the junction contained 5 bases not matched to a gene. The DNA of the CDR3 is TGCGCCAGCAGCTTGAGGCGGGGGGGCCCCAATGAGCAGTTCTTC. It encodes CASSLRRGGPNEQFF.

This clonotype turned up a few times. CDR3 nucleotides: TGCAGCGTTGTAACGGGGGCAGATGGCTACACCTTC. The encoded protein is CSVVTGADGYTF. The chain recombines TRBV29-1 with TRBJ1-2, with D possibly being TRBD1 (6 bases). CDR1 SQVTM and CDR2 ANQGSEA come from the germline V gene. The CDR3 totals 12 residues. V was clipped by 4 bases and J by 6 bases, with 12 bases between them.

CDR3 bases: TGTGCCAGCAGCCAGAACCACGACAGTAGGATCGCTGAAGCTTTCTTT. This codes for CASSQNHDSRIAEAFF. The chain has TRBV12-3 or TRBV12-4 and TRBJ1-1; D may be TRBD1 (5 bases). The CDR3 spans 16 residues. The V end was cut by 6 bases, the J end by 6 bases, with 23 bases between.

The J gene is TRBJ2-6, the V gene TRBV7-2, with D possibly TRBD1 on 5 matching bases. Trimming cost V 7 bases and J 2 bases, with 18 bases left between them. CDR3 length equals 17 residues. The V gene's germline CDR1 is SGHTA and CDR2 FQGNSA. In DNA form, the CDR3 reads TGTGCCAGCAACTCCCGGTTCGGCAGGGCTGGGGCCAACGTCCTGACTTTC. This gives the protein CASNSRFGRAGANVLTF. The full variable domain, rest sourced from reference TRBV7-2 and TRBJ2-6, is GAGVSQSPSNKVTEKGKDVELRCDPISGHTALYWYRQSLGQGLEFLIYFQGNSAPDKSGLPSDRFSAERTGGSVSTLTIQRTQQEDSAVYLCASNSRFGRAGANVLTFGAGSRLTVL.

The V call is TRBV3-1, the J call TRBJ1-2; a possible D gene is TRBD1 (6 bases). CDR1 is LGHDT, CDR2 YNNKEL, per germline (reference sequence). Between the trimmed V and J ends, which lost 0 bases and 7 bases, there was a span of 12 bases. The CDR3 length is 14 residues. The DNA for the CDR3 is TGTGCCAGCAGCCAAGAAGGGCAGGGGTCTGGCTACACCTTC. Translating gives CASSQEGQGSGYTF.

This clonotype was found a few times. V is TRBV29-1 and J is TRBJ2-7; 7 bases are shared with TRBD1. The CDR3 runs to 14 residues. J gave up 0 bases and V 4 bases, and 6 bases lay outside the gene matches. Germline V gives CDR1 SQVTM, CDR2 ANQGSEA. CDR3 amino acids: CSVASGDSSYEQYF. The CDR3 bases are TGCAGCGTTGCCAGTGGGGACAGCTCCTACGAGCAGTACTTC.

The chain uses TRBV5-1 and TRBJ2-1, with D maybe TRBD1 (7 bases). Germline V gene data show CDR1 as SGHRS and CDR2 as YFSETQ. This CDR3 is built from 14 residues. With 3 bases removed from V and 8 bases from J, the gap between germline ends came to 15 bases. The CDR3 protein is CASSWGQGGYEQFF. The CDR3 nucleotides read TGCGCCAGCAGCTGGGGGCAGGGGGGATATGAGCAGTTCTTC.

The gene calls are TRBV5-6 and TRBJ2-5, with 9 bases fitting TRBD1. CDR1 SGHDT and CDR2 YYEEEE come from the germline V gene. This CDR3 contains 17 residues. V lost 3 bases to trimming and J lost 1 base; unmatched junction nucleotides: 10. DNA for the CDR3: TGTGCCAGCAGCTCCGTGGGGGGACAGGGTTTCCAAGAGACCCAGTACTTC. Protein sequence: CASSSVGGQGFQETQYF.